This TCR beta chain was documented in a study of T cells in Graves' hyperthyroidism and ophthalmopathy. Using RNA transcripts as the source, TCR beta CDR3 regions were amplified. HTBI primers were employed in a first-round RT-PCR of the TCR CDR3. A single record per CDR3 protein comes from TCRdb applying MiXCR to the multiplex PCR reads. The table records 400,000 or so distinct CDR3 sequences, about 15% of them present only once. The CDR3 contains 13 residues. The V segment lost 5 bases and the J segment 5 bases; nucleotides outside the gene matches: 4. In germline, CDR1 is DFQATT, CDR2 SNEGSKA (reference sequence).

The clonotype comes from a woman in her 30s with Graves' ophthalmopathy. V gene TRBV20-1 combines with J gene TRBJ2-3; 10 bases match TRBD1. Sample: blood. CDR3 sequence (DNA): TGCAGTGCTTTGGACAGGGGGTTAGATACGCAGTATTTT. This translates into CSALDRGLDTQYF.